These 31 T cell receptor beta chains came from one sample sequenced in a study of blood T cell repertoires in COVID-19. TCRdb keeps only in-frame clones here, not all; method: immunoSEQ multiplex PCR. The sample carries more than 200,000 clones, around 87% recorded once. Sequencing was carried out using peripheral blood. These receptors all stem from an older woman with COVID-19, enrolled during active disease.

The chain uses TRBV6-5 and TRBJ1-3, with D uncertain. Germline V CDR1 and CDR2: MNHEY, SVGAGI. This CDR3 comprises 14 residues. Trimming stripped 5 bases from V and 1 base from J, with 9 bases between. The CDR3 nucleotides are TGTGCCAGCAGTATACACGATTCTGGAAACACCATATATTTT. It specifies CASSIHDSGNTIYF.

The rearrangement uses TRBV6-2 or TRBV6-3 and TRBJ2-1; 12 positions agree with TRBD2. V lost 5 bases to trimming and J lost 3 bases; unmatched junction nucleotides: 11. CDR3 size: 18 residues. Germline CDR1 reads MNHEY; CDR2 reads SVGEGT. CDR3 sequence reads: CASSPRLAGVRNYNEQFF. The DNA for the CDR3 is TGTGCCAGCAGTCCCAGACTAGCGGGAGTCAGGAACTACAATGAGCAGTTCTTC.

The V call is TRBV15, the J call TRBJ1-6; tentative D call: TRBD1 (5 bases). The CDR3 sequence is 17 residues long. Trimming pared 3 bases from V and 6 bases from J, leaving 18 bases between. Germline loops: CDR1 LNHNV, CDR2 YYDKDF (reference sequence). CDR3 sequence (DNA): TGTGCCACCAGCAGTTTGGCAGGTCAGGGAGGTAATTCACCCCTCCACTTT. This codes for CATSSLAGQGGNSPLHF.

The V call is TRBV27, the J call TRBJ1-1, with TRBD1 as a possible D gene (5 bases). This CDR3 is built from 15 residues. The germline gives CDR1 MNHEY, CDR2 SMNVEV (reference sequence). V was trimmed by 1 base and J by 4 bases, leaving 13 bases between them. The CDR3 nucleotides are TGTGCCAGCAGTTTATGGGCAGGGAGGGCCACTGAAGCTTTCTTT. The encoded protein is CASSLWAGRATEAFF.

This clone was picked up a small number of times. V and J are TRBV29-1 and TRBJ2-1; 8 nucleotides agree with TRBD1. Germline V gene lookup returns CDR1 SQVTM and CDR2 ANQGSEA. The CDR3 has 15 residues. The trim removed 0 bases at V and 8 bases at J, leaving 9 bases unmatched. Here the CDR3 reads CSVEEGAGGVYEQFF. DNA of the CDR3: TGCAGCGTTGAAGAAGGAGCAGGGGGCGTCTATGAGCAGTTCTTC.

This sequence joins TRBV9 and TRBJ2-3, with 14 bases aligning to TRBD2. V shed 3 bases and J 2 bases; nucleotides not matched to a gene: 2. In germline, CDR1 is SGDLS, CDR2 YYNGEE. This CDR3 comprises 16 residues. The chain's CDR3 is CASSATSGRATDTQYF. As DNA, the CDR3 is TGTGCCAGCAGCGCGACTAGCGGGAGGGCCACAGATACGCAGTATTTT. The entire variable domain, with the rest obtained from reference TRBV9 and TRBJ2-3, is as follows: DSGVTQTPKHLITATGQRVTLRCSPRSGDLSVYWYQQSLDQGLQFLIQYYNGEERAKGNILERFSAQQFPDLHSELNLSSLELGDSALYFCASSATSGRATDTQYFGPGTRLTVL.

V usage is TRBV18 and J usage is TRBJ2-1; TRBD2 agrees at 7 bases. The V segment lost 6 bases and the J segment 7 bases; nucleotides outside the gene matches: 9. This CDR3 has 14 amino acids. Germline CDR1 is KGHSH and CDR2 is LQKENI. Written as DNA, the CDR3 is TGTGCCAGCTCCTTTGGCGGGAGAGGGAATGAGCAGTTCTTC. Its protein is CASSFGGRGNEQFF.

This chain uses TRBV9 with TRBJ2-3; TRBD1 might be the D (6 bases). CDR3 size: 14 residues. Germline CDR1 SGDLS, CDR2 YYNGEE. Trimming shortened V by 4 bases and J by 5 bases, and 14 bases separated the two germline ends. CDR3 in DNA: TGTGCCAGCAGCCCACCAGGACAGCTAGATACGCAGTATTTT. Translated, it gives CASSPPGQLDTQYF.

This chain links TRBV24-1 with TRBJ2-5; TRBD1 is a possible D gene (7 bases). Trimming took off 3 bases at V and 4 bases at J, with 17 bases between the two ends. This CDR3 has 16 amino acids. The germline V gene encodes CDR1 KGHDR and CDR2 SFDVKD. CDR3 sequence: CATSDPQGGMGETQYF. For the CDR3, the DNA is TGTGCCACCAGTGATCCTCAGGGGGGAATGGGAGAGACCCAGTACTTC.

This rearrangement joins TRBV3-1 (or the pseudogene TRBV3-2) to TRBJ2-1; D might be TRBD1 (6 bases). Germline CDR1 and CDR2: LGHDT and YNNKEL (reference sequence). V lost 1 base, J lost 5 bases, and 9 bases lay in between. There are 14 residues in the CDR3. The CDR3 nucleotides are TGTGCCAGCAGCCAAGGGGCAGGGGACAATGAGCAGTTCTTC. This translates into CASSQGAGDNEQFF.

The chain is built from TRBV27 and TRBJ2-7; D gene unclear. V lost 8 bases and J 0 bases, leaving 14 bases between the germline ends. Germline V gene lookup returns CDR1 MNHEY and CDR2 SMNVEV (reference sequence). There are 14 residues in the CDR3. The CDR3 is CASASSRFSYEQYF. The CDR3 region has the DNA TGTGCCAGCGCCTCCTCCCGGTTCTCCTACGAGCAGTACTTC.

This chain uses TRBV9 with TRBJ2-5; no clear D. The length of the CDR3 is 12 residues. Germline V gene data show CDR1 as SGDLS and CDR2 as YYNGEE. The germline V and J ends were trimmed by 1 base and 5 bases, with 6 bases remaining between them. The CDR3 sequence is CASSVFGETQYF. The CDR3 DNA sequence: TGTGCCAGCAGCGTATTTGGCGAGACCCAGTACTTC.

This chain links TRBV7-2 with TRBJ2-7; no definite D call. CDR1 is SGHTA, CDR2 FQGNSA, per germline. The CDR3 is 11 residues long. The germline V and J ends were trimmed by 5 bases and 4 bases, with 6 bases remaining between them. CDR3 residues: CASSPNYEQYF. The CDR3 bases are TGTGCCAGCAGCCCAAATTACGAGCAGTACTTC.

This chain joins TRBV7-9 and TRBJ1-6, with TRBD1 as a possible D gene (6 bases). Germline-derived CDR1 and CDR2 are SEHNR and FQNEAQ (reference sequence). This CDR3 comprises 16 residues. Trimming pared 2 bases from V and 4 bases from J, leaving 12 bases between. The CDR3 region has the DNA TGTGCCAGCAGCTTATCACGGACAGAATATAATTCACCCCTCCACTTT. It codes for CASSLSRTEYNSPLHF.

The chain employs TRBV27 and TRBJ2-2, with 8 bases matching TRBD2. V shed 4 bases and J 0 bases; nucleotides not matched to a gene: 10. This CDR3 contains 18 residues. Germline lookup yields CDR1 MNHEY and CDR2 SMNVEV (reference sequence). The CDR3 DNA reads as TGTGCCAGCAGTTCCCATAGGGTTAGCGGGACGAACACCGGGGAGCTGTTTTTT. Amino acids: CASSSHRVSGTNTGELFF.

The chain recombines TRBV7-3 with TRBJ2-5; D is undetermined. The V gene lost 1 base and the J gene lost 4 bases, with 10 bases spanning the gap. This CDR3 has 14 amino acids. The germline gives CDR1 SGHTA, CDR2 FQGTGA. CDR3 sequence (DNA): TGTGCCAGCAGCTTAATGGCGGTGGGAGAGACCCAGTACTTC. This gives the protein CASSLMAVGETQYF. The entire variable domain, with the rest obtained from reference TRBV7-3 and TRBJ2-5, is as follows: GAGVSQTPSNKVTEKGKYVELRCDPISGHTALYWYRQSLGQGPEFLIYFQGTGAADDSGLPNDRFFAVRPEGSVSTLKIQRTERGDSAVYLCASSLMAVGETQYFGPGTRLLVL.

The V gene is TRBV28, the J gene TRBJ1-4, with a possible D match to TRBD1 (6 bases). This CDR3 region has 15 residues. Per the germline V gene, CDR1 is MDHEN and CDR2 is SYDVKM. The V end lost 8 bases, the J end lost 8 bases, and 21 bases lay between the germline ends. DNA for the CDR3: TGTGCCAGCTCAACAGGGAGAGGGTGGGAGGAAAAACTGTTTTTT. Its protein is CASSTGRGWEEKLFF.

This clone has just one count. The chain is built from TRBV2 and TRBJ1-5; weak D call: TRBD1 (6 bases). V was cut by 7 bases and J by 7 bases, with 14 bases left in between. From germline, CDR1 is SNHLY and CDR2 FYNNEI. The CDR3 spans 13 residues. The CDR3 loop reads CASNSGGGQPQHF. The CDR3 DNA sequence: TGTGCCAGCAATTCGGGGGGCGGGCAGCCCCAGCATTTT. Full variable domain (remainder filled in from reference TRBV2 and TRBJ1-5): EPEVTQTPSHQVTQMGQEVILRCVPISNHLYFYWYRQILGQKVEFLVSFYNNEISEKSEIFDDQFSVERPDGSNFTLKIRSTKLEDSAMYFCASNSGGGQPQHFGDGTRLSIL.

This clone was seen more than once but under ten times. This chain joins TRBV9 and TRBJ2-5; D gene ambiguous. The CDR3 spans 15 residues. CDR1 is SGDLS, CDR2 YYNGEE, per germline. Trimming shortened V by 0 bases and J by 5 bases, and 14 bases separated the two germline ends. CDR3 residues: CASSVGPLLRETQYF. Written as DNA, the CDR3 is TGTGCCAGCAGCGTAGGTCCACTCCTGCGGGAGACCCAGTACTTC.

CDR3 region: CASSIRTSGYHSYEQYF. The CDR3 DNA follows: TGTGCCAGTAGTATCAGGACTAGCGGTTATCACTCCTACGAGCAGTACTTC. The V call is TRBV19, the J call TRBJ2-7; 10 bases agree with TRBD2. The CDR3 spans 17 residues. The trim removed 3 bases at V and 0 bases at J, leaving 8 bases unmatched. Germline assignment: CDR1 LNHDA and CDR2 SQIVND (reference sequence).

The rearrangement uses TRBV7-8 and TRBJ2-2, with 11 nucleotides matching TRBD2. Germline CDR1 is SGHVS and CDR2 is FQNEAQ. J was trimmed by 6 bases and V by 3 bases; bases with no gene match: 3. CDR3 length: 15 residues. The CDR3 spells CASSFVSGRAGELFF. The DNA of the CDR3 is TGTGCCAGCAGCTTCGTTAGCGGGAGGGCCGGGGAGCTGTTTTTT.

The chain carries TRBV18 and TRBJ2-1, with 7 bases matching TRBD2. This CDR3 is built from 15 residues. Germline assignment: CDR1 KGHSH and CDR2 LQKENI. After removal of 2 bases from V and 0 bases from J, the junction contained 1 base not matched to a gene. CDR3 sequence: CASSPGGGSYNEQFF. Written as DNA, the CDR3 is TGTGCCAGCTCACCAGGGGGGGGCTCCTACAATGAGCAGTTCTTC.

V is TRBV29-1 and J is TRBJ1-2; 9 bases line up with TRBD1. The V gene end was trimmed by 6 bases and the J gene end by 13 bases; junction bases not matched to a gene: 15. The CDR3 loop spans 13 amino acids. Looked up from germline, CDR1 is SQVTM and CDR2 is ANQGSEA. The DNA of the CDR3 is TGCAGCGTCGAACCGGGACAGGGAGAATCAAGCACCTTC. Its protein is CSVEPGQGESSTF. Complete variable domain (other parts from reference TRBV29-1 and TRBJ1-2): SAVISQKPSRDICQRGTSLTIQCQVDSQVTMMFWYRQQPGQSLTLIATANQGSEATYESGFVIDKFPISRPNLTFSTLTVSNMSPEDSSIYLCSVEPGQGESSTFGSGTRLTVV.

The chain has TRBV24-1 and TRBJ2-6, with a tentative D call TRBD2 (5 bases). This CDR3 region has 18 residues. Germline V CDR1 and CDR2: KGHDR, SFDVKD. V was shortened by 4 bases and J by 0 bases, with 15 bases between the two germline ends. This chain's CDR3 is CATSDPRGSISGANVLTF. CDR3 coding DNA: TGTGCCACCAGTGACCCAAGAGGGAGCATCTCTGGGGCCAACGTCCTGACTTTC.

This chain links TRBV4-1 with TRBJ2-3; 8 bases line up with TRBD2. CDR3 length equals 15 residues. V gave up 5 bases and J gave up 3 bases; unmatched junction bases: 7. The germline gives CDR1 MGHRA, CDR2 YSYEKL. The CDR3 is CASSFSGGRTDTQYF. The CDR3 bases are TGCGCCAGCAGCTTTAGCGGCGGGAGGACAGATACGCAGTATTTT.

In the case of this clone: One end of the junction fails to match germline, which may point to a read error. Here the CDR3 DNA reads TGTGCCTGGAGTCTACCATCCGGGACTAGAAAAGGTTTC. It translates to CAWSLPSGTRKGF. V gene TRBV30 combines with J gene TRBJ2-7, with 8 bases matching TRBD2. The CDR3 is 13 residues long. Looked up from germline, CDR1 is GTSNPN and CDR2 is SVGIG (reference sequence). The full variable domain, rest sourced from reference TRBV30 and TRBJ2-7, is SQTIHQWPATLVQPVGSPLSLECTVEGTSNPNLYWYRQAAGRGLQLLFYSVGIGQISSEVPQNLSASRPQDRQFILSSKKLLLSDSGFYLCAWSLPSGTRKGFGPGTRLTVT.

The gene calls are TRBV10-3 and TRBJ1-3; no reliable D call. The CDR3 spans 14 residues. CDR1 and CDR2 (germline): ENHRY, SYGVKD. Trimming stripped 0 bases from V and 4 bases from J, with 7 bases between. The CDR3, as DNA: TGTGCCATCAGTGAGTCGAGGTCGGGAAACACCATATATTTT. This gives the protein CAISESRSGNTIYF.

The V gene is TRBV19, the J gene TRBJ1-1; D not resolved. CDR1 is LNHDA, CDR2 SQIVND, per germline (reference sequence). Trimming shortened V by 4 bases and J by 2 bases, and 8 bases separated the two germline ends. This CDR3 has 13 residues. The CDR3 reads CASSTITNTEAFF. Here the CDR3 DNA reads TGTGCCAGTAGTACGATCACTAACACTGAAGCTTTCTTT.

The V gene is TRBV5-4, the J gene TRBJ1-2; tentatively, D is TRBD1 (5 bases). V was clipped by 3 bases and J by 4 bases, with 13 bases between them. Germline CDR1 and CDR2: SGHNT and YYREEE (reference sequence). The CDR3 runs 14 residues. The CDR3 reads CASSSLRGLYGYTF. CDR3 in DNA: TGTGCCAGCAGCTCCCTTAGGGGACTCTATGGCTACACCTTC. Filled out from reference TRBV5-4 and TRBJ1-2, the complete variable domain reads ETGVTQSPTHLIKTRGQQVTLRCSSQSGHNTVSWYQQALGQGPQFIFQYYREEENGRGNFPPRFSGLQFPNYSSELNVNALELDDSALYLCASSSLRGLYGYTFGSGTRLTVV.

The rearrangement links TRBV19 to TRBJ1-6, with a weak D call TRBD1 (5 bases). CDR1 is LNHDA and CDR2 is SQIVND in the germline V gene (reference sequence). Trimming removed 4 bases from V and 7 bases from J, with 11 bases in between. The CDR3 contains 14 residues. The CDR3: CASSTRQSNSPLHF. CDR3 DNA: TGTGCCAGTAGTACCCGACAGAGCAATTCACCCCTCCACTTT. Filled out from reference TRBV19 and TRBJ1-6, the complete variable domain reads DGGITQSPKYLFRKEGQNVTLSCEQNLNHDAMYWYRQDPGQGLRLIYYSQIVNDFQKGDIAEGYSVSREKKESFPLTVTSAQKNPTAFYLCASSTRQSNSPLHFGNGTRLTVT.

The rearrangement uses TRBV28 and TRBJ2-3, with TRBD1 matching over 8 bases. Germline V gives CDR1 MDHEN, CDR2 SYDVKM. The CDR3 has 15 amino acids. The V segment lost 6 bases and the J segment 0 bases; nucleotides outside the gene matches: 5. CDR3 amino acids: CASSHGQGSTDTQYF. The CDR3 DNA is TGTGCCAGCAGCCACGGACAGGGTAGCACAGATACGCAGTATTTT.